This TCR beta chain was recovered during a study of T-cell memory formation after mild COVID-19. Overall study: Clusters were largely donor specific. Whole-study findings and limits: Contracting CD8+ clones were enriched in EMRA, CD4+ mainly in CM and EM. Pre-infection memory contained some responding clones, which suggested that cross-reactive memory had joined.

This CDR3 has 14 amino acids. CDR1 is SGHTA and CDR2 is FQGNSA in the germline V gene. The V end lost 5 bases, the J end lost 5 bases, and 12 bases lay between the germline ends. This clonotype was seen more than once but under ten times. Its antigen is not known. From the 5' RACE reads, TCRdb called clonotypes with MiXCR, one entry per CDR3 protein. The profile shows about 260,000 distinct CDR3 sequences, over 7% of them singletons. The V and J genes are TRBV7-2 and TRBJ2-2; TRBD2 is a possible D gene (5 bases). The sequence came from a man aged 18 to 29 who had mild COVID-19 (a few samples of this study predate the infection). Cell type and time point are not known. Material for sequencing was PBMCs or a T cell subset sorted from them (not recorded which). The CDR3 nucleotides read TGTGCCAGCAGCATCGGGTGGGAGACCGGGGAGCTGTTTTTT. It yields the protein CASSIGWETGELFF.